The next 30 T cell receptor beta chains were all read from a single sample in a study of OX40 agonist ivuxolimab in advanced cancers. The table came from immunoSEQ multiplex PCR; TCRdb's copy has only in-frame clones and leaves some out. The sample contains over 55,000 clones, 65% to 85% of which appear only once. This sample comprised CD4+ or CD8+ T cells sorted from blood, obtained in a trial of the OX40 agonist ivuxolimab. The receptors stem from an adult with an advanced solid tumor such as melanoma, head and neck, liver or kidney cancer.

A single count supports this clone. The chain couples TRBV5-1 to TRBJ2-7; 10 bases line up with TRBD1. The V and J ends lost 4 bases and 6 bases, in that order; junction bases with no gene match: 10. Germline lookup yields CDR1 SGHRS and CDR2 YFSETQ. The CDR3 sequence is 15 residues long. The CDR3 reads CASSVGQGKSGEQYF. The DNA of the CDR3 is TGCGCCAGCAGCGTGGGACAGGGGAAATCCGGCGAGCAGTACTTC.

This clone was counted between two and nine times. The V call is TRBV2, the J call TRBJ1-5; 7 bases map to TRBD1. The CDR3 contains 14 residues. The V gene's germline CDR1 is SNHLY and CDR2 FYNNEI. The V and J ends lost 1 base and 5 bases, in that order; junction bases with no gene match: 2. The CDR3 DNA sequence: TGTGCCAGCAGTGAAGAACAGGGGCATCAGCCCCAGCATTTT. Residues: CASSEEQGHQPQHF.

V and J are TRBV6-1 and TRBJ1-5; TRBD1 agrees at 8 bases. CDR1 MNHNS and CDR2 SASEGT come from the germline V gene. V dropped 11 bases and J dropped 3; count of bases not matched to a gene: 6. The CDR3 covers 13 residues. The CDR3 loop is CAAGTGDNQPQHF. Written as DNA, the CDR3 is TGTGCCGCGGGGACAGGAGACAATCAGCCCCAGCATTTT.

The V and J genes are TRBV18 and TRBJ2-1, with D hard to call. V was clipped by 1 base and J by 15 bases, with 16 bases between them. There are 13 residues in the CDR3. Germline CDR1 is KGHSH and CDR2 is LQKENI. The CDR3 DNA follows: TGTGCCAGCTCACCACAAGACGGTGGCTTCTGGTTCTTC. Its translation is CASSPQDGGFWFF.

This sequence joins TRBV5-1 and TRBJ1-2; D perhaps matches TRBD1 (6 bases). The CDR3 totals 16 residues. Per the germline V gene, CDR1 is SGHRS and CDR2 is YFSETQ. V dropped 0 bases and J dropped 5 bases, with 17 bases sitting between them. The CDR3 coding sequence is TGCGCCAGCAGCTTGGTCGGTTCTCGGGACATATATGGCTACACCTTC. Translating gives CASSLVGSRDIYGYTF.

V usage is TRBV7-2 and J usage is TRBJ1-5, with a weak D call TRBD1 (5 bases). Germline-derived CDR1 and CDR2 are SGHTA and FQGNSA. The ends were cut back, 6 bases at V and 3 bases at J, with 12 bases in the middle. CDR3 length equals 14 residues. In DNA, the CDR3 is TGTGCCAGCAGTCGGATGGGGGACAATCAGCCCCAGCATTTT. Protein sequence: CASSRMGDNQPQHF.

This chain links TRBV7-3 with TRBJ2-5; perhaps D is TRBD1 or TRBD2 (6 bases each). Trimming took 10 bases from V and 1 from J, leaving 19 bases between them. This CDR3 is 15 amino acids long. Per germline, CDR1 SGHTA and CDR2 FQGTGA. CDR3 nucleotides: TGTGCCACTACACAGGGACTGCCATTCCAAGAGACCCAGTACTTC. Encoded protein: CATTQGLPFQETQYF.

The rearrangement joins TRBV7-2 to TRBJ1-1; D is undetermined. CDR3 length: 14 residues. Germline lookup yields CDR1 SGHTA and CDR2 FQGNSA. The V end was cut by 4 bases, the J end by 1 base, with 10 bases between. The CDR3 here is CASSSAPSNTEAFF. CDR3 in DNA: TGTGCCAGCAGCTCGGCCCCCTCGAACACTGAAGCTTTCTTT.

The chain links TRBV18 to TRBJ1-2; maybe TRBD1 (6 bases). The V end lost 6 bases, the J end lost 6 bases, and 17 bases lay between the germline ends. CDR3 length: 14 amino acids. Germline CDR1 reads KGHSH; CDR2 reads LQKENI. The CDR3 reads CASSQAGTRNGYTF. As DNA, the CDR3 is TGTGCCAGCTCGCAAGCTGGGACAAGAAATGGCTACACCTTC.

V is TRBV6-5 and J is TRBJ1-1, with D perhaps matching TRBD1 (5 bases). CDR3 length: 14 amino acids. V lost 5 bases, J lost 4 bases, and 14 bases lay in between. Germline-derived CDR1 and CDR2 are MNHEY and SVGAGI. The CDR3 sequence is CASSLSRVGTEAFF. Written as DNA, the CDR3 is TGTGCCAGCAGTCTATCCAGGGTGGGCACTGAAGCTTTCTTT.

This chain joins TRBV2 and TRBJ1-1; D uncertain. V lost 4 bases to trimming and J lost 4 bases, with 16 bases between them. CDR1 and CDR2 (germline): SNHLY, FYNNEI. The CDR3 spans 15 residues. CDR3 in amino acids: CASSGFGEDSTEAFF. CDR3 nucleotides: TGTGCCAGCAGTGGCTTTGGGGAGGATAGCACTGAAGCTTTCTTT.

The V and J genes are TRBV5-8 and TRBJ1-2, with 9 bases fitting TRBD1. The ends lost 4 bases at V and 8 bases at J; junction bases unmatched: 12. The V gene's germline CDR1 is SGHTS and CDR2 YDEGEE. The CDR3 has 15 residues. The CDR3 DNA follows: TGTGCCAGCAGCATTCCGGGACAGGGATTCTACGGCTACACCTTC. The encoded protein is CASSIPGQGFYGYTF.

This clone was recorded once. The CDR3 protein is CASSGGYRASNTEAFF. The CDR3 nucleotides are TGTGCCAGCAGTGGCGGGTACAGGGCTTCGAACACTGAAGCTTTCTTT. The chain links TRBV6-1 to TRBJ1-1; tentative D call: TRBD1 (6 bases). The germline V and J ends were trimmed by 4 bases and 1 base, with 16 bases remaining between them. Germline CDR1 and CDR2: MNHNS and SASEGT. This CDR3 has 16 residues.

This chain links TRBV7-2 with TRBJ1-1; 7 nucleotides match TRBD1. V trimming: 2 bases; J trimming: 5 bases; junction bases outside the gene matches: 5. Germline V lookup: CDR1 SGHTA, CDR2 FQGNSA. This CDR3 has 14 amino acids. The CDR3 region has the DNA TGTGCCAGCAGCTTAAACAGGGGAGAGACTGAAGCTTTCTTT. Residues: CASSLNRGETEAFF.

The chain has TRBV7-6 and TRBJ2-2; 10 bases line up with TRBD2. After removal of 1 base from V and 3 bases from J, the junction contained 5 bases not matched to a gene. This CDR3 comprises 17 residues. Germline loops: CDR1 SGHVS, CDR2 FNYEAQ. The CDR3 DNA reads as TGTGCCAGCAGCTTAGGTTCTACTAGCGGGGACACCGGGGAGCTGTTTTTT. Its protein is CASSLGSTSGDTGELFF. The full variable domain, rest sourced from reference TRBV7-6 and TRBJ2-2, is GAGVSQSPRYKVTKRGQDVALRCDPISGHVSLYWYRQALGQGPEFLTYFNYEAQQDKSGLPNDRFSAERPEGSISTLTIQRTEQRDSAMYRCASSLGSTSGDTGELFFGEGSRLTVL.

The sample holds a few counts of this clone. This chain links TRBV2 with TRBJ1-3; unclear D gene. Trimming cost V 6 bases and J 0 bases, with 18 bases left between them. Germline CDR1 reads SNHLY; CDR2 reads FYNNEI. CDR3 length equals 17 residues. CDR3 coding DNA: TGTGCCAGCAGAGCCACTCCCGGACGGCTCTCTGGAAACACCATATATTTT. As protein: CASRATPGRLSGNTIYF.

The rearrangement joins TRBV9 to TRBJ2-7; the D gene is possibly TRBD2 (6 bases). This CDR3 has 15 amino acids. Germline V gives CDR1 SGDLS, CDR2 YYNGEE. The V end lost 0 bases, the J end lost 3 bases, and 13 bases lay between the germline ends. CDR3 in amino acids: CASSVGGTYNYEQYF. CDR3 sequence (DNA): TGTGCCAGCAGCGTAGGCGGGACCTATAACTACGAGCAGTACTTC. The complete variable domain, with remaining parts taken from reference TRBV9 and TRBJ2-7, reads DSGVTQTPKHLITATGQRVTLRCSPRSGDLSVYWYQQSLDQGLQFLIQYYNGEERAKGNILERFSAQQFPDLHSELNLSSLELGDSALYFCASSVGGTYNYEQYFGPGTRLTVT.

This clone was counted between two and nine times. This chain joins TRBV7-3 and TRBJ2-7; possibly TRBD1 or TRBD2 for D (5 bases each). CDR1 is SGHTA and CDR2 is FQGTGA in the germline V gene. This CDR3 has 14 amino acids. V dropped 5 bases and J dropped 2 bases, with 13 bases sitting between them. CDR3 coding DNA: TGTGCCAGCAGCCCCGGGACGAGCACCTACGAGCAGTACTTC. Translated: CASSPGTSTYEQYF.

The chain recombines TRBV19 with TRBJ2-4; no reliable D call. V gave up 2 bases and J gave up 0 bases, with 8 bases separating them. The CDR3 extends over 15 amino acids. Germline V gene data show CDR1 as LNHDA and CDR2 as SQIVND (reference sequence). This CDR3 reads CASSIPGLAKNIQYF. The CDR3 nucleotides read TGTGCCAGTAGTATACCCGGCCTAGCCAAAAACATTCAGTACTTC.

The chain links TRBV7-9 to TRBJ1-3; D is undetermined. The CDR3 sequence is 15 residues long. The germline V gene has CDR1 SEHNR and CDR2 FQNEAQ (reference sequence). The ends were cut back, 5 bases at V and 2 bases at J, with 13 bases in the middle. This CDR3 reads CASSGPTETGNTIYF. For the CDR3, the DNA is TGTGCCAGCAGCGGCCCAACGGAGACTGGAAACACCATATATTTT.

This clone appeared a single time. J is TRBJ1-2 and V is TRBV6-5, with TRBD1 matching 9 bases. The germline V gene encodes CDR1 MNHEY and CDR2 SVGAGI. With 1 base clipped from V and 8 bases from J, the junction kept 5 bases outside the gene matches. The CDR3 extends over 14 amino acids. The CDR3 DNA reads as TGTGCCAGCAGTTACTTACAGGGGGCTAACGGCTACACCTTC. This encodes CASSYLQGANGYTF.

The gene calls are TRBV10-3 and TRBJ1-4, with no clear D. Trimming cost V 2 bases and J 3 bases, with 10 bases left between them. In germline, CDR1 is ENHRY, CDR2 SYGVKD. The CDR3 contains 15 residues. The CDR3 DNA sequence: TGTGCCATCAGTGAGGGGAGAGGAGCTAATGAAAAACTGTTTTTT. Its protein is CAISEGRGANEKLFF.

The V gene is TRBV7-8, the J gene TRBJ2-3; 11 bases align to TRBD2. CDR1 is SGHVS and CDR2 is FQNEAQ in the germline V gene. V lost 4 bases to trimming and J lost 3 bases; unmatched junction nucleotides: 3. The CDR3 covers 15 residues. The CDR3 bases are TGTGCCAGCAGCTCTATAGCGGGAGGGACAGATACGCAGTATTTT. Its translation is CASSSIAGGTDTQYF.

The V call is TRBV7-9, the J call TRBJ1-2; D not certain. The CDR3 contains 13 residues. Trimming shortened V by 1 base and J by 8 bases, and 11 bases separated the two germline ends. CDR1 and CDR2 (germline): SEHNR, FQNEAQ (reference sequence). The CDR3 nucleotides are TGTGCCAGCAGCTTAGACGTAGAGGCCGGCTACACCTTC. Translated, it gives CASSLDVEAGYTF.

The chain carries TRBV4-1 and TRBJ1-5, with TRBD1 identical over 7 bases. This CDR3 has 14 residues. Germline V lookup: CDR1 MGHRA, CDR2 YSYEKL. The J segment lost 7 bases and the V segment lost 4 bases, leaving 7 bases of the junction unmatched. In DNA, the CDR3 is TGCGCCAGCAGCCGCCGGGACAGTGGACAGCCCCAGCATTTT. As protein: CASSRRDSGQPQHF.

With regard to this clone: This CDR3 is also generated by other DNA sequences in the sample. The V call is TRBV5-1, the J call TRBJ1-6, with no clear D. The germline gives CDR1 SGHRS, CDR2 YFSETQ. V was pared by 2 bases and J by 7 bases, with 7 bases between. CDR3 length equals 13 residues. CDR3: CASSFGSNSPLHF. The CDR3 nucleotides read TGCGCCAGCAGCTTCGGGTCCAATTCACCCCTCCACTTT.

The chain joins TRBV7-9 to TRBJ2-1; the D gene is possibly TRBD2 (6 bases). V lost 0 bases to trimming and J lost 9 bases, with 15 bases between them. The V gene's germline CDR1 is SEHNR and CDR2 FQNEAQ (reference sequence). The CDR3 extends over 15 amino acids. The CDR3 loop is CASSLAFAGMLEQFF. The CDR3 region has the DNA TGTGCCAGCAGCTTAGCGTTTGCGGGAATGCTTGAGCAGTTCTTC.

This clone appeared a few times. J is TRBJ1-5 and V is TRBV30; D remains ambiguous. The CDR3 extends over 12 amino acids. Germline V CDR1 and CDR2: GTSNPN, SVGIG (reference sequence). V dropped 2 bases and J dropped 9 bases, with 11 bases sitting between them. CDR3 in DNA: TGTGCCTGGAGTACCACCAACGGGCCCCAGCATTTT. This encodes CAWSTTNGPQHF.

The chain joins TRBV11-2 to TRBJ2-4, with 9 bases fitting TRBD2. The CDR3 has 16 amino acids. CDR1 is SGHAT, CDR2 FQNNGV, per germline. Germline trimming cut 3 bases from V and 5 bases from J; bases unmatched to any gene: 8. For the CDR3, the DNA is TGTGCCAGCAGCTTGCGGGGGGGACTGAGGCAAAACATTCAGTACTTC. Amino acid sequence: CASSLRGGLRQNIQYF.

DNA for the CDR3: TGTGCCACACTACCCGGTTGGAGCAATCAGCCCCAGCATTTT. Amino acids: CATLPGWSNQPQHF. V is TRBV28 and J is TRBJ1-5, with D hard to call. This CDR3 spans 14 amino acids. Deletions cut 10 bases from V and 1 base from J, with 14 bases between. Per the germline V gene, CDR1 is MDHEN and CDR2 is SYDVKM.